This entry lists 2 T cell receptor beta chains sequenced from one sample in a study of T-cell reconstitution after alpha-beta-depleted transplantation in children. This sample's TCRbeta library carried unique molecular identifier barcodes. In TCRdb, the PCR reads were re-called with MiXCR into one record per CDR3 protein. The sample yields 200,000 or so distinct CDR3 sequences, just under 6.5% seen once. The specimen comprised PBMCs, sampled before TCRalphabeta/CD19-depleted stem cell transplant. These receptors all come from a girl in the first two years of life with combined immunodeficiency, due to receive a stem cell transplant.

Many counts were recorded for this clonotype. The J gene is TRBJ2-7, the V gene TRBV10-3; D might be TRBD2 (5 bases). The V gene's germline CDR1 is ENHRY and CDR2 SYGVKD. V shed 2 bases and J shed 4 bases, with 12 bases lying between them. CDR3 length equals 14 residues. CDR3 loop: CAISEAGLHYEQYF. The DNA for the CDR3 is TGTGCCATCAGTGAGGCGGGTCTTCATTACGAGCAGTACTTC.

A word on this clonotype: One base away lies a much larger clone, so this may be a sequencing read error. This CDR3 reads CASSAPPGGITGELFF. In DNA form, the CDR3 reads TGTGCCAGCAGCGCGCCCCCAGGGGGAATTACCGGGGAGCTGTTTTTT. V is TRBV7-6 and J is TRBJ2-2; 7 bases fit TRBD1. V was pared by 5 bases and J by 5 bases, with 11 bases of the junction left unmatched. CDR3 length: 16 residues. Germline CDR1 is SGHVS and CDR2 is FNYEAQ.